This T cell receptor (beta chain) stems from a study of T cell changes during pregnancy in multiple sclerosis. Germline CDR1 reads SEHNR; CDR2 reads FQNEAQ (reference sequence). V was pared by 5 bases and J by 4 bases, with 11 bases between. The CDR3 consists of 13 residues. Some clones are missing from TCRdb's copy, which holds only in-frame ones; the method was immunoSEQ multiplex PCR. This table holds over 25,000 clones, around 90% found once. The chain has TRBV7-9 and TRBJ1-1, with no clear D. The clonotype was recovered from a female donor with multiple sclerosis, enrolled in a pregnancy study. The source was CD4+ T cells from peripheral blood mononuclear cells, collected in the first trimester of pregnancy. CDR3 protein: CASSLTVGTEAFF. CDR3 coding DNA: TGTGCCAGCAGCCTTACAGTCGGCACTGAAGCTTTCTTT.